The next 25 T cell receptor beta chains were all read from a single sample in a study of shared clonotypes between healthy human individuals. Sequenced by immunoSEQ multiplex PCR; TCRdb stores in-frame clones only, minus some. The sample lists roughly 2.6 million clones, about 92% seen once, with 0.14% in the top ten. Sequencing was performed on naive CD4+ T cells sorted from blood. The subset denotes: CD45RA+ positively selected. The receptor source for this set is a man aged 18 to 30 in good health.

The chain links TRBV10-3 to TRBJ1-4, with no clear D. Germline V lookup: CDR1 ENHRY, CDR2 SYGVKD. The V end was cut by 2 bases, the J end by 5 bases, with 6 bases between. This CDR3 has 13 amino acids. The CDR3 sequence is CAISEAGNEKLFF. CDR3 DNA sequence: TGTGCCATCAGTGAGGCGGGCAATGAAAAACTGTTTTTT.

DNA for the CDR3: TGCGCCAGCAGCCGTGGGCTAGGAGGGTCCTACAATGAGCAGTTCTTC. Residues: CASSRGLGGSYNEQFF. This rearrangement joins TRBV10-1 to TRBJ2-1; possibly TRBD2 for D (6 bases). Germline assignment: CDR1 WNHNN and CDR2 SYGVQD (reference sequence). The CDR3 sequence is 16 residues long. V gave up 6 bases and J gave up 1 base, with 16 bases separating them.

This chain joins TRBV7-9 and TRBJ2-3; possibly TRBD1 or TRBD2 for D (6 bases each). The CDR3 extends over 17 amino acids. Per the germline V gene, CDR1 is SEHNR and CDR2 is FQNEAQ (reference sequence). V gave up 5 bases and J gave up 4 bases, with 22 bases separating them. The CDR3 region is CASSRVGGGVSADTQYF. The CDR3 bases are TGTGCCAGCAGCCGCGTCGGGGGCGGTGTGAGTGCAGATACGCAGTATTTT.

The V and J genes are TRBV6-1 and TRBJ2-3; D may match TRBD1 or TRBD2 (5 bases each). V shed 8 bases and J shed 6 bases, with 15 bases lying between them. Germline CDR1 reads MNHNS; CDR2 reads SASEGT. This CDR3 is built from 13 residues. The CDR3 bases are TGTGCCAGCGGGACGGGTCGACAGGATACGCAGTATTTT. Amino acids: CASGTGRQDTQYF.

The chain has TRBV27 and TRBJ1-5, with D possibly TRBD1 on 5 matching bases. This CDR3 has 13 amino acids. The V and J ends lost 5 bases and 2 bases respectively, with 7 bases between them. The germline CDR1 and CDR2 sequences are MNHEY and SMNVEV (reference sequence). This chain's CDR3 is CASSTTGNQPQHF. CDR3 sequence (DNA): TGTGCCAGCAGTACGACAGGCAATCAGCCCCAGCATTTT.

The chain recombines TRBV18 with TRBJ2-2, with D tentatively TRBD1 (6 bases). The CDR3 is made up of 16 amino acids. The V end lost 1 base, the J end lost 0 bases, and 9 bases lay between the germline ends. Germline V CDR1 and CDR2: KGHSH, LQKENI. CDR3: CASSPRTDANTGELFF. The CDR3, as DNA: TGTGCCAGCTCACCACGGACAGACGCGAACACCGGGGAGCTGTTTTTT.

The J gene is TRBJ2-7, the V gene TRBV18, with 15 nucleotides matching TRBD2. This CDR3 has 15 residues. Germline V gene sequence: CDR1 KGHSH, CDR2 LQKENI. V lost 6 bases to trimming and J lost 8 bases; unmatched junction nucleotides: 8. The CDR3 bases are TGTGCCAGCTCGGGACTAGCGGGAGGCCTTTCTAAGCAGTACTTC. Translating gives CASSGLAGGLSKQYF.

The V gene is TRBV6-1, the J gene TRBJ1-6; TRBD1 might be the D (6 bases). Germline CDR1 MNHNS, CDR2 SASEGT. This CDR3 contains 14 residues. With 5 bases removed from V and 7 bases from J, the gap between germline ends came to 12 bases. The CDR3 nucleotides read TGTGCCAGCAGTAGGGAACAGGGAAATTCACCCCTCCACTTT. Protein: CASSREQGNSPLHF.

This clone was recorded once. The chain links TRBV2 to TRBJ1-1; 8 nucleotides match TRBD1. CDR1 is SNHLY, CDR2 FYNNEI, per germline. The CDR3 has 16 residues. V trimming: 3 bases; J trimming: 13 bases; junction bases outside the gene matches: 19. The CDR3 loop reads CASSELAISLGTGVFF. CDR3 sequence (DNA): TGTGCCAGCAGTGAGCTTGCGATTAGTTTGGGGACAGGAGTTTTCTTT.

The rearrangement uses TRBV6-4 and TRBJ1-4; D perhaps matches TRBD1 (6 bases). There are 14 residues in the CDR3. Trimming pared 4 bases from V and 6 bases from J, leaving 12 bases between. CDR1 MRHNA and CDR2 SNTAGT come from the germline V gene. CDR3 DNA: TGTGCCAGCAGTGCCTCGTACAGGGATGAAAAACTGTTTTTT. Translating gives CASSASYRDEKLFF.

The rearrangement joins TRBV4-1 to TRBJ2-1; D gene uncertain. The germline V and J ends were trimmed by 1 base and 1 base, with 8 bases remaining between them. The CDR3 runs 15 residues. CDR1 is MGHRA, CDR2 YSYEKL, per germline. CDR3 amino acids: CASSQAPESYNEQFF. The DNA of the CDR3 is TGCGCCAGCAGCCAAGCCCCGGAGTCCTACAATGAGCAGTTCTTC.

The chain employs TRBV2 and TRBJ2-3; no clear D gene. The V gene lost 3 bases and the J gene lost 0 bases, with 7 bases spanning the gap. Germline lookup yields CDR1 SNHLY and CDR2 FYNNEI. The CDR3 sequence is 14 residues long. Here the CDR3 reads CASSDRVSTDTQYF. For the CDR3, the DNA is TGTGCCAGCAGTGACCGGGTTAGCACAGATACGCAGTATTTT.

The gene calls are TRBV14 and TRBJ2-5, with a weak D call TRBD2 (5 bases). Trimming removed 4 bases from V and 5 bases from J, with 11 bases in between. The CDR3 sequence is 13 residues long. Germline lookup yields CDR1 SGHDN and CDR2 FVKESK. CDR3 amino acids: CASSPGRGETQYF. CDR3 bases: TGTGCCAGCAGCCCAGGCCGAGGGGAGACCCAGTACTTC.

This clone is a singleton in its sample. V gene TRBV29-1 combines with J gene TRBJ2-1; D not certain. The germline CDR1 and CDR2 sequences are SQVTM and ANQGSEA. Trimming shortened V by 3 bases and J by 3 bases, and 12 bases separated the two germline ends. The CDR3 is made up of 14 amino acids. Here the CDR3 DNA reads TGCAGCGTTGAGGCCTGGCCGGTCTACAATGAGCAGTTCTTC. Residues: CSVEAWPVYNEQFF.

This chain uses TRBV4-1 with TRBJ2-7; possible D gene TRBD1, 6 bases. The V and J ends lost 1 base and 0 bases respectively, with 13 bases between them. The CDR3 has 16 residues. In germline, CDR1 is MGHRA, CDR2 YSYEKL. The CDR3 sequence: CASSQVGQKLSYEQYF. The DNA of the CDR3 is TGCGCCAGCAGCCAAGTAGGACAGAAGCTCTCCTACGAGCAGTACTTC.

This clone was detected a few times. The chain couples TRBV7-8 to TRBJ1-3; D is uncertain. Trimming pared 1 base from V and 0 bases from J, leaving 4 bases between. Germline V CDR1 and CDR2: SGHVS, FQNEAQ. This CDR3 region has 14 residues. The chain's CDR3 is CASSLVTSGNTIYF. The CDR3 DNA reads as TGTGCCAGCAGCTTAGTCACCTCTGGAAACACCATATATTTT.

The chain has TRBV6-1 and TRBJ2-3; D perhaps matches TRBD2 (7 bases). The CDR3 has 16 amino acids. The germline V and J ends were trimmed by 3 bases and 4 bases, with 17 bases remaining between them. CDR1 MNHNS and CDR2 SASEGT come from the germline V gene. CDR3 loop: CASSEGGGALADTQYF. The CDR3 bases are TGTGCCAGCAGTGAGGGTGGGGGGGCCCTCGCAGATACGCAGTATTTT.

This rearrangement joins TRBV29-1 to TRBJ2-3; 7 bases match TRBD1. The germline gives CDR1 SQVTM, CDR2 ANQGSEA. CDR3 length equals 14 residues. V shed 6 bases and J 2 bases; nucleotides not matched to a gene: 8. The CDR3 DNA sequence: TGCAGCGTAACAGGGGCGATTCACACAGATACGCAGTATTTT. Residues: CSVTGAIHTDTQYF.

The V gene is TRBV30, the J gene TRBJ2-3; D gene ambiguous. Germline loops: CDR1 GTSNPN, CDR2 SVGIG (reference sequence). The CDR3 covers 13 residues. V was clipped by 4 bases and J by 5 bases, with 13 bases between them. CDR3 in amino acids: CAWTKPPGDTQYF. CDR3 DNA: TGTGCCTGGACTAAACCCCCAGGAGATACGCAGTATTTT.

V and J are TRBV10-2 and TRBJ2-5; D gene unclear. Germline V CDR1 and CDR2: WSHSY, SAAADI. The CDR3 has 15 amino acids. Trimming left V 2 bases short and J 3 bases short, with 13 bases between. The CDR3 loop reads CASSEPGAVEETQYF. The CDR3 DNA follows: TGCGCCAGCAGTGAGCCAGGAGCAGTAGAAGAGACCCAGTACTTC.

The chain couples TRBV7-2 to TRBJ2-7; TRBD2 matches 10 bases. CDR1 SGHTA and CDR2 FQGNSA come from the germline V gene. The CDR3 contains 15 residues. After removal of 5 bases from V and 6 bases from J, the junction contained 10 bases not matched to a gene. The chain's CDR3 is CASSRPLAGEGEQYF. The CDR3 coding sequence is TGTGCCAGCAGCCGCCCCCTAGCGGGAGAGGGCGAGCAGTACTTC.

About this clone itself: Additional DNA sequences in this sample encode the identical CDR3. V gene TRBV2 combines with J gene TRBJ1-3; the D gene is possibly TRBD1 (5 bases). V lost 2 bases to trimming and J lost 2 bases, with 7 bases between them. CDR3 length: 14 residues. Germline loops: CDR1 SNHLY, CDR2 FYNNEI. This CDR3 is CASSERGPGNTIYF. The CDR3 region has the DNA TGTGCCAGCAGTGAAAGGGGTCCTGGAAACACCATATATTTT.

V gene TRBV15 combines with J gene TRBJ2-5; TRBD2 matches at 11 bases. This CDR3 has 18 residues. Trimming cost V 1 base and J 3 bases; bases outside gene matches: 10. Germline-derived CDR1 and CDR2 are LNHNV and YYDKDF (reference sequence). The CDR3 sequence: CATSRGRASGGPKETQYF. The CDR3, as DNA: TGTGCCACCAGCAGAGGTCGGGCTAGCGGGGGGCCCAAAGAGACCCAGTACTTC.

The V call is TRBV9, the J call TRBJ1-1; maybe TRBD1 (5 bases). The CDR3 has 18 amino acids. V lost 0 bases, J lost 5 bases, and 23 bases lay in between. Germline V gives CDR1 SGDLS, CDR2 YYNGEE. The CDR3 reads CASSVADPSSPGGTEAFF. The DNA of the CDR3 is TGTGCCAGCAGCGTAGCCGACCCCAGCTCTCCCGGGGGAACTGAAGCTTTCTTT.

The chain has TRBV25-1 and TRBJ1-1; tentative D call: TRBD1 (6 bases). In germline, CDR1 is MGHDK, CDR2 SYGVNS. Trimming took off 2 bases at V and 5 bases at J, with 18 bases between the two ends. The CDR3 spans 16 residues. The CDR3: CASSEARTARKTEAFF. CDR3 coding DNA: TGTGCCAGCAGTGAAGCCCGGACAGCCCGAAAGACTGAAGCTTTCTTT.